The sequence of this TCR beta chain was determined in a study of CD8+CD57+ T cells in acquired aplastic anemia. Looking at the study overall: On average, sorted CD4+ and CD8+ cells gave 3 to 3.5 ug of DNA.

The study, taken as a whole, reports: Patients and controls were found to share over 25 CD8+ CDR3 sequences. Any difference that existed in CD8+ Simpson's diversity between patients and controls was not significant.

TCR beta VDJ and CDR3 were profiled, and genomic DNA was the template. TCRdb re-called the reads with MiXCR, one entry per CDR3 protein. The data contain 150,000 to 200,000 distinct CDR3 sequences, over 60% of them singletons. Worth noting for this clonotype: Its specificity is not known.

The V gene end was trimmed by 6 bases and the J gene end by 6 bases; junction bases not matched to a gene: 9. The CDR3 sequence is 15 residues long. CDR1 ENHRY and CDR2 SYGVKD come from the germline V gene. The specimen was sorted CD4+, CD8+, or CD8+CD57+ T cells (not recorded which) from PBMCs. The sequence was obtained from a human donor with severe aplastic anemia or a healthy control (not recorded which). This chain connects TRBV10-3 to TRBJ2-1; 9 bases are a match to TRBD1. The CDR3 loop reads CAIRTGTGLSNEQFF. The CDR3 region has the DNA TGTGCCATCAGAACCGGGACAGGGTTGAGCAATGAGCAGTTCTTC.